Following are 30 T cell receptor beta chains from one sample sequenced in a study of cytomegalovirus exposure and HLA in healthy donors. The PCR made use of 60 Vbeta and 13 Jbeta primers. The repertoire was sequenced with immunoSEQ multiplex PCR; TCRdb's copy has only in-frame clones and lacks some. Among 90,000 to 110,000 clones listed, 76% were seen once. The source material was PBMCs. The receptors derive from a woman aged 45-59 years in good health and CMV-seropositive.

The chain employs TRBV7-3 and TRBJ2-5; D may be TRBD2 (6 bases). There are 13 residues in the CDR3. Trimming took 4 bases from V and 5 from J, leaving 11 bases between them. Germline loops: CDR1 SGHTA, CDR2 FQGTGA. The CDR3 sequence is CASSSDGGETQYF. Written as DNA, the CDR3 is TGTGCCAGCAGCTCGGACGGAGGGGAGACCCAGTACTTC.

The chain employs TRBV13 and TRBJ2-7, with a possible D match to TRBD1 (6 bases). CDR1 PRHDT and CDR2 FYEKMQ come from the germline V gene (reference sequence). The CDR3 length is 14 residues. V was trimmed by 5 bases and J by 1 base, leaving 12 bases between them. The chain's CDR3 is CASSRGRGSYEQYF. The DNA for the CDR3 is TGTGCCAGCAGCCGGGGCAGGGGTTCCTACGAGCAGTACTTC.

The chain carries TRBV10-3 and TRBJ1-6; 9 bases are a match to TRBD1. V lost 5 bases to trimming and J lost 6 bases; unmatched junction nucleotides: 5. This CDR3 spans 15 amino acids. Germline CDR1 reads ENHRY; CDR2 reads SYGVKD. CDR3 DNA sequence: TGTGCCATCAGTTCGGGGACAGGGATTAATTCACCCCTCCACTTT. Translation gives CAISSGTGINSPLHF.

The V and J genes are TRBV7-8 and TRBJ1-4, with 8 bases aligning to TRBD1. J gave up 3 bases and V 0 bases, and 3 bases lay outside the gene matches. Germline loops: CDR1 SGHVS, CDR2 FQNEAQ. The CDR3 runs 16 residues. The CDR3 bases are TGTGCCAGCAGCTTAGCCGGGACAGGTCCTAATGAAAAACTGTTTTTT. It translates to CASSLAGTGPNEKLFF.

The rearrangement joins TRBV7-3 to TRBJ2-2; no definite D call. Germline CDR1 and CDR2: SGHTA and FQGTGA. Between the trimmed V and J ends, which lost 3 bases and 7 bases, there was a span of 3 bases. This CDR3 region has 11 residues. The CDR3 nucleotides are TGTGCCAGCAGCTTCGGCGGGGAGCTGTTTTTT. This gives the protein CASSFGGELFF.

For this clone: Germline is not matched at one junction end, which may reflect a read error. J is TRBJ2-5 and V is TRBV6-5, with a tentative D call TRBD1 (6 bases). CDR3 size: 13 residues. From germline, CDR1 is MNHEY and CDR2 SVGAGI. The CDR3 bases are TGTGCCAGCGGTTACGGACAGCAAGAGACCCAGTACTTC. Its translation is CASGYGQQETQYF.

V usage is TRBV7-2 and J usage is TRBJ2-3; D may be TRBD1 (6 bases). This CDR3 has 16 amino acids. CDR1 and CDR2 (germline): SGHTA, FQGNSA. The V gene lost 1 base and the J gene lost 1 base, with 12 bases spanning the gap. The CDR3 here is CASSLGGGGGTDTQYF. DNA for the CDR3: TGTGCCAGCAGCTTAGGTGGGGGCGGCGGCACAGATACGCAGTATTTT.

The chain couples TRBV2 to TRBJ2-3, with 9 bases that match TRBD1. The CDR3 totals 15 residues. V dropped 4 bases and J dropped 2; count of bases not matched to a gene: 4. Looked up from germline, CDR1 is SNHLY and CDR2 is FYNNEI. In DNA form, the CDR3 reads TGTGCCAGCAGTGCCGGGACAGGGAACACAGATACGCAGTATTTT. Its translation: CASSAGTGNTDTQYF.

This rearrangement joins TRBV19 to TRBJ2-5, with D possibly TRBD1 on 6 matching bases. Per germline, CDR1 LNHDA and CDR2 SQIVND (reference sequence). The CDR3 covers 14 residues. V lost 3 bases and J 4 bases, leaving 12 bases between the germline ends. Here the CDR3 reads CASSITGLGETQYF. The CDR3 coding sequence is TGTGCCAGTAGTATCACAGGGTTAGGAGAGACCCAGTACTTC.

This clone was seen just once. Compared with germline, one end of the junction differs, possibly owing to a read error. The chain links TRBV19 to TRBJ2-6, with TRBD1 as a possible D gene (5 bases). There are 16 residues in the CDR3. Germline V lookup: CDR1 LNHDA, CDR2 SQIVND (reference sequence). The CDR3 bases are TGTGCCAGTAGTATAGGACAGTTCTCTGGGGCCAACGGCCTGACTTTC. This codes for CASSIGQFSGANGLTF.

The chain joins TRBV7-2 to TRBJ2-1, with TRBD1 as a possible D gene (6 bases). Germline V lookup: CDR1 SGHTA, CDR2 FQGNSA. The CDR3 consists of 16 residues. V lost 0 bases and J lost 7, with 16 bases in between. The CDR3, as DNA: TGTGCCAGCAGCTTAGCAGGGGGACCCAGGAGAAATGAGCAGTTCTTC. Its translation: CASSLAGGPRRNEQFF.

This chain joins TRBV5-1 and TRBJ1-6; weak D call: TRBD1 (5 bases). CDR3 length: 15 residues. Trimming took off 1 base at V and 5 bases at J, with 10 bases between the two ends. Germline-derived CDR1 and CDR2 are SGHRS and YFSETQ. The CDR3 loop reads CASSLRGRDNSPLHF. In DNA form, the CDR3 reads TGCGCCAGCAGCTTGAGGGGAAGGGATAATTCACCCCTCCACTTT. Variable domain in full (rest from reference TRBV5-1 and TRBJ1-6): KAGVTQTPRYLIKTRGQQVTLSCSPISGHRSVSWYQQTPGQGLQFLFEYFSETQRNKGNFPGRFSGRQFSNSRSEMNVSTLELGDSALYLCASSLRGRDNSPLHFGNGTRLTVT.

The chain carries TRBV5-3 and TRBJ2-4, with TRBD2 as a possible D gene (5 bases). TRBV5-3 is recorded as an ORF, its role being uncertain. Trimming left V 0 bases short and J 0 bases short, with 13 bases between. The CDR3 sequence is 17 residues long. In nucleotides, the CDR3 is TGTGCCAGAAGCTTGGGGATGGAGGTTCTAGCCAAAAACATTCAGTACTTC. Translated, it gives CARSLGMEVLAKNIQYF.

The chain joins TRBV7-9 to TRBJ2-3; TRBD2 might be the D (6 bases). This CDR3 comprises 15 residues. The ends were cut back, 1 base at V and 2 bases at J, with 10 bases in the middle. Germline V CDR1 and CDR2: SEHNR, FQNEAQ (reference sequence). The DNA of the CDR3 is TGTGCCAGCAGCTTAGGGGGGACTGACACAGATACGCAGTATTTT. This sequence encodes CASSLGGTDTDTQYF.

The rearrangement uses TRBV25-1 and TRBJ1-1, with D possibly matching TRBD1 (5 bases). The germline V gene has CDR1 MGHDK and CDR2 SYGVNS. This CDR3 spans 15 amino acids. Trimming left V 4 bases short and J 3 bases short, with 15 bases between. CDR3 loop: CASSGHPGLDTEAFF. As DNA, the CDR3 is TGTGCCAGCAGTGGGCACCCAGGGCTTGACACTGAAGCTTTCTTT.

The chain uses TRBV29-1 and TRBJ2-5, with D tentatively TRBD2 (6 bases). TRBJ2-7 explains the end of the DNA better; the J call may be wrong. The CDR3 runs to 13 residues. Germline-derived CDR1 and CDR2 are SQVTM and ANQGSEA. CDR3 sequence (DNA): TGCAGCGTTCATCAGGGAGGTCACTACGAGCAGTACTTC. Protein sequence: CSVHQGGHYEQYF.

This clone was detected only a few times. The chain is built from TRBV5-1 and TRBJ2-2; TRBD2 matches at 8 bases. CDR3 size: 14 residues. CDR1 SGHRS and CDR2 YFSETQ come from the germline V gene. V shed 0 bases, J shed 9 bases, and the junction held 4 bases outside the gene matches. CDR3: CASSLESGGRELFF. For the CDR3, the DNA is TGCGCCAGCAGCTTGGAGTCGGGAGGGAGGGAGCTGTTTTTT.

The CDR3 DNA reads TGTGCCAGCAGCCAAGGGGGGCAGGGATTGTACGAGCAGTACTTC. This translates into CASSQGGQGLYEQYF. The chain carries TRBV14 and TRBJ2-7; tentatively, D is TRBD1 (6 bases). This CDR3 comprises 15 residues. Germline CDR1 and CDR2: SGHDN and FVKESK. The germline V and J ends were trimmed by 1 base and 4 bases, with 14 bases remaining between them. Complete variable domain (other parts from reference TRBV14 and TRBJ2-7): EAGVTQFPSHSVIEKGQTVTLRCDPISGHDNLYWYRRVMGKEIKFLLHFVKESKQDESGMPNNRFLAERTGGTYSTLKVQPAELEDSGVYFCASSQGGQGLYEQYFGPGTRLTVT.

About this clone: This sample also contains other DNA sequences that code for the same CDR3. This chain uses TRBV5-4 with TRBJ2-5; D perhaps matches TRBD2 (6 bases). There are 14 residues in the CDR3. The germline V gene has CDR1 SGHNT and CDR2 YYREEE (reference sequence). V lost 0 bases to trimming and J lost 3 bases, with 9 bases between them. In nucleotides, the CDR3 is TGTGCCAGCAGCTTGGGGGGGACTGAAGAGACCCAGTACTTC. Its protein product is CASSLGGTEETQYF.

A note on this clone: At one of its ends the junction is not consistent with the germline gene, which may arise from a read error. The V call is TRBV7-7, the J call TRBJ2-3, with D possibly being TRBD2 (6 bases). The CDR3 runs to 13 residues. Looked up from germline, CDR1 is SSHAT and CDR2 is FNYEAQ (reference sequence). CDR3 sequence: CASSPWEADTQYF. As DNA, the CDR3 is TGTGCTAGCAGCCCCTGGGAGGCAGATACGCAGTATTTT.

This clone was seen only once. The junction and the germline gene differ at one end; a read error may be behind it. J is TRBJ2-4 and V is TRBV4-1; D uncertain. CDR3 length: 11 residues. Germline-derived CDR1 and CDR2 are MGHRA and YSYEKL. The CDR3 coding sequence is TGCGCCAGCAGCCAAGGGGCGTTGTTTCACTTC. Residues: CASSQGALFHF.

This rearrangement joins TRBV6-5 to TRBJ1-1; no firm D call. Trimming shortened V by 6 bases and J by 2 bases, and 13 bases separated the two germline ends. The CDR3 covers 14 residues. Germline V CDR1 and CDR2: MNHEY, SVGAGI. CDR3 loop: CASRPSAGNTEAFF. The CDR3 region has the DNA TGTGCCAGCAGACCCTCGGCGGGCAACACTGAAGCTTTCTTT.

This clone was observed once. The chain carries TRBV27 and TRBJ2-1; TRBD2 aligns across 14 bases. Looked up from germline, CDR1 is MNHEY and CDR2 is SMNVEV (reference sequence). The CDR3 runs to 17 residues. Trimming cost V 2 bases and J 7 bases; bases outside gene matches: 7. The CDR3 region has the DNA TGTGCCAGCAGTTTACTTGGGACTAGCGGGGGTTTAAATGAGCAGTTCTTC. It is translated as CASSLLGTSGGLNEQFF.

This clone occurred a few times. The J gene is TRBJ1-2, the V gene TRBV6-6; TRBD1 agrees at 9 bases. V shed 5 bases and J 7 bases; nucleotides not matched to a gene: 8. The CDR3 has 14 residues. CDR1 is MNHNY and CDR2 is SVGAGI in the germline V gene (reference sequence). The CDR3 sequence: CASSPRTGEVGYTF. The CDR3 DNA sequence: TGTGCCAGCAGTCCCCGGACAGGGGAGGTTGGCTACACCTTC.

The V gene is TRBV5-1, the J gene TRBJ2-2, with TRBD2 identical over 13 bases. The CDR3 spans 17 residues. The V gene end was trimmed by 4 bases and the J gene end by 5 bases; junction bases not matched to a gene: 8. Germline V CDR1 and CDR2: SGHRS, YFSETQ. The CDR3 bases are TGCGCCAGCAGCACCCCGGGACTAGCGGGATGGACCGGGGAGCTGTTTTTT. This codes for CASSTPGLAGWTGELFF.

The gene calls are TRBV4-1 and TRBJ1-5, with D maybe TRBD1 (6 bases). Germline V CDR1 and CDR2: MGHRA, YSYEKL. With 2 bases removed from V and 0 bases from J, the gap between germline ends came to 8 bases. The CDR3 runs to 15 residues. The CDR3 DNA sequence: TGCGCCAGCAGCCAACAGGGGAATAGCAATCAGCCCCAGCATTTT. This encodes CASSQQGNSNQPQHF.

This rearrangement joins TRBV2 to TRBJ2-7; the match to TRBD1 covers 8 bases. The CDR3 totals 14 residues. The germline CDR1 and CDR2 sequences are SNHLY and FYNNEI. After removal of 4 bases from V and 4 bases from J, the junction contained 6 bases not matched to a gene. As DNA, the CDR3 is TGTGCCAGCAGTGCGCAGGGGGCAGGGTACGAGCAGTACTTC. Residues: CASSAQGAGYEQYF. The variable domain in full, with the rest retrieved from reference TRBV2 and TRBJ2-7, is EPEVTQTPSHQVTQMGQEVILRCVPISNHLYFYWYRQILGQKVEFLVSFYNNEISEKSEIFDDQFSVERPDGSNFTLKIRSTKLEDSAMYFCASSAQGAGYEQYFGPGTRLTVT.

This clone has just one count. The gene calls are TRBV7-2 and TRBJ2-1, with 10 nucleotides matching TRBD2. V lost 2 bases to trimming and J lost 4 bases; unmatched junction nucleotides: 2. Germline CDR1 SGHTA, CDR2 FQGNSA. CDR3 length equals 15 residues. CDR3 nucleotide sequence: TGTGCCAGCAGCTTAACTAGCGGGATATACAATGAGCAGTTCTTC. This gives the protein CASSLTSGIYNEQFF.

The rearrangement uses TRBV4-3 and TRBJ2-2; 8 nucleotides align to TRBD1. Losses at the gene ends were 3 bases for V and 5 bases for J; bases not matched to a gene: 8. This CDR3 is 16 amino acids long. Germline values: CDR1 LGHNA, CDR2 YSLEER. The CDR3 DNA is TGCGCCAGCAGCCAGGCCGGGACAGGAGGGACCGGGGAGCTGTTTTTT. Protein: CASSQAGTGGTGELFF.

The chain links TRBV18 to TRBJ2-3; the D gene is possibly TRBD2 (6 bases). Trimming removed 3 bases from V and 4 bases from J, with 8 bases in between. The CDR3 spans 13 residues. CDR1 and CDR2 from the germline V gene are KGHSH and LQKENI. In DNA, the CDR3 is TGTGCCAGCTCACCCGGGGAGGCAGATACGCAGTATTTT. Its protein is CASSPGEADTQYF.